This TCR beta chain comes out of a study of beta chain features in type 1 diabetes. Study-wide findings and caveats: Reads derived from cDNA could over-represent cells showing high TCR expression. For type 1 diabetes patients, VDJ junctions showed fewer insertions and more deletions.

This clone was recorded a few times. Its antigen is as yet unknown. Each donor gave one heparinised blood draw averaging roughly 120 mL. The CDR3 has 14 residues. Trimming pared 0 bases from V and 4 bases from J, leaving 13 bases between. The V gene's germline CDR1 is GTSNPN and CDR2 SVGIG (reference sequence). The whole isolated RNA underwent reverse transcription, so sequencing captured expressed TCRB transcripts. Measured with immunoSEQ multiplex PCR; TCRdb has only the in-frame clones, and not every one. The profile shows about 290,000 clones, around 7.3% of them singletons. Specimen: central memory CD4+ T cells from blood. This receptor was taken from a woman between 18 and 29 years old in good health. The rearrangement links TRBV30 to TRBJ2-7; tentatively, D is TRBD1 (5 bases). CDR3 coding DNA: TGTGCCTGGAGTGTACCGGCAGGGTATTACGAGCAGTACTTC. Protein product: CAWSVPAGYYEQYF.